This T cell receptor (beta chain) was profiled in a study of cytomegalovirus exposure and HLA in healthy donors. The study, taken as a whole, reports: As was reported, the HLA-A and HLA-B alleles of most subjects were accurately predicted from TCR beta sequences.

CDR1 and CDR2 from the germline V gene are MNHEY and SMNVEV (reference sequence). The CDR3 is made up of 13 amino acids. The germline V and J ends were trimmed by 5 bases and 6 bases, with 13 bases remaining between them. Details on this clone: Its antigen is as yet unknown.

The PCR used 60 Vbeta and 13 Jbeta primers. The data were produced by immunoSEQ multiplex PCR, yet TCRdb's version contains in-frame clones alone and is incomplete. The data show around 200,000 clones, around 75% seen once. The rearrangement uses TRBV27 and TRBJ1-2; D ambiguous. The receptor comes from a male donor in good health and CMV-seronegative. The material sequenced was PBMCs. CDR3 in amino acids: CASSPLGGNGYTF. The DNA for the CDR3 is TGTGCCAGCAGTCCCTTAGGAGGCAATGGCTACACCTTC.